This entry features one T cell receptor beta chain sequence. V lost 3 bases to trimming and J lost 2 bases, with 8 bases between them. The length of the CDR3 is 14 residues. Looked up from germline, CDR1 is SGHTA and CDR2 is FQGNSA. This record belongs to a study of T cells in Graves' hyperthyroidism and ophthalmopathy. Amplification of TCR beta CDR3 regions used RNA as the template. Primed by the HTBI set, a first-round RT-PCR was run on the TCR CDR3. Each CDR3 protein gets one entry after TCRdb re-called the multiplex PCR reads with MiXCR. The sample shows around 290,000 distinct CDR3 sequences, over 15% of them seen only once.

Sequencing input: blood. The J gene is TRBJ1-3, the V gene TRBV7-2; the D is unclear. The TCR was taken from a woman aged 55-70 years with Graves' ophthalmopathy. The CDR3 DNA reads TGTGCCAGCAGCTTGGGCCGCGCTGGAAACACCATATATTTT. Residues: CASSLGRAGNTIYF.